This entry concerns a single T cell receptor beta chain. The sample belongs to a study of blood T cell repertoires in COVID-19. Under the authors' procedure: Amplification of reference gene primers was used by the study to estimate nucleated cell counts. Clones were sequenced by immunoSEQ multiplex PCR, and TCRdb holds only the in-frame ones, with some missing. V, J and clone size reflect that table, while D and trimming were determined from the DNA. The table records under 300,000 clones, approximately 85% of them present only once. This sequence was found in an older man with acute or convalescent COVID-19. The material sequenced was peripheral blood.

The CDR3 DNA reads as TGTGCCAGCAGTCCCCCCTTCGCTATTAATGAGCAGTTCTTC. Translated: CASSPPFAINEQFF. The chain combines TRBV28 with TRBJ2-1; no clear D. Germline lookup yields CDR1 MDHEN and CDR2 SYDVKM. Trimming removed 5 bases at V and 7 bases at J, with 15 bases between. This CDR3 spans 14 amino acids.